A selection of T cell receptor beta chains follows, all from one sample in a study of molecular identifiers for immune sequencing clone quantification. From the PCR reads, TCRdb called clonotypes with MiXCR, one entry per CDR3 protein. This sample has just under 650,000 distinct CDR3 sequences, with roughly 21% found just once. The sample consisted of naive CD8+ T cells from blood, with Jurkat cell RNA spiked in. These receptor sequences come from a human donor in good health. Some libraries in this study had Jurkat cell RNA spiked in. Each CDR3 is given with its conserved first and last residue. A D gene is named only where the DNA matches it firmly. The size of a clone is reported for some rows only, either as once, few or many, or as a class for expanded clones.

D | J | V | size | DNA | CDR3
- | TRBJ2-1 | TRBV7-9 | few | TGTGCCAGCAGGCCGAACTATGACTACAATGAGCAGTTCTTC | CASRPNYDYNEQFF
- | TRBJ2-7 | TRBV6-2/TRBV6-3 | many | TGTGCCAGCAGTGTTGGCAGGGAGGCCGAGCAGTACTTC | CASSVGREAEQYF
TRBD1 | TRBJ1-6 | TRBV28 | - | TGTGCCAGCAGCCACGGGACAGCGCTTCCCAGCTCCTATAATTCATCCCTCCACTTT | CASSHGTALPSSYNSSLHF
TRBD1 | TRBJ1-1 | TRBV7-8 | many | TGTGCCAGCAGCTTAGAACCAGGGGGATGGACTGAAGCTTTCTTT | CASSLEPGGWTEAFF
- | TRBJ1-5 | TRBV6-2/TRBV6-3 | - | TGTGCCAGCGGTTACTGGGGGGGTCATCAGCCCCAGCATTTT | CASGYWGGHQPQHF
- | TRBJ1-3 | TRBV19 | many | TGTGCCAGTAGTATGGGCTCGGGAAACACCATATATTTT | CASSMGSGNTIYF
- | TRBJ1-2 | TRBV29-1 | many | TGCAGCGTTATAGGAGTCGAAGGTACTTATGGCTACACCTTC | CSVIGVEGTYGYTF
TRBD2 | TRBJ2-2 | TRBV19 | many | TGTGCCAGTAGTACCTTCATATCTAGCGGGGGGGCTTTCACCGGGGAGCTGTTTTTT | CASSTFISSGGAFTGELFF
- | TRBJ2-7 | TRBV20-1 | many | TGCAGTGCTAGGAAACGAACCTCCTACGAGCAGTACTTC | CSARKRTSYEQYF
- | TRBJ2-3 | TRBV12-3/TRBV12-4 | few | TGTGCCAGCAGCACTACAGGCCTCGGCACAGATACGCAGTATTTT | CASSTTGLGTDTQYF
TRBD1 | TRBJ1-3 | TRBV29-1 | many | TGCAGCGTGGATGGGACAGTTGGAAACACCATATATTTT | CSVDGTVGNTIYF
- | TRBJ2-1 | TRBV4-3 | - | TGCGCCAGCAGCCCCTCCGGAGGGACGGGATACAATGAGCAGTTCTTC | CASSPSGGTGYNEQFF
- | TRBJ2-4 | TRBV4-3 | many | TGCGCCAGCAGCCAAGATGGTAGGGGGTGGGCCAAAAACATTCAGTACTTC | CASSQDGRGWAKNIQYF
- | TRBJ1-5 | TRBV6-5 | - | TGTGCCAGCAGTTACTCGTTGGGGGGAAATCAGCCCCAGCATTTT | CASSYSLGGNQPQHF
- | TRBJ1-1 | TRBV3-1 | many | TGTGCCAGCAGCCAAGTGGCAGGGGTCACTGAAGCTTTCTTT | CASSQVAGVTEAFF
- | TRBJ1-2 | TRBV18 | - | TGTGCCAGCTCCCCCGGGGGATCACCAGGCTACACCTTC | CASSPGGSPGYTF
TRBD1 | TRBJ1-5 | TRBV19 | - | TGTGCCAGTAGTATTACAGGGGCAAATCAGCCCCAGCATTTT | CASSITGANQPQHF
TRBD2 | TRBJ2-5 | TRBV27 | many | TGTGCCAGCAGTCCGCTAGCGGCCACGTACCAAGAGACCCAGTACTTC | CASSPLAATYQETQYF
- | TRBJ2-7 | TRBV9 | - | TGTGCCAGCAGCGTAGAGACAGGAGGCTCCGAGCAGTACTTC | CASSVETGGSEQYF
- | TRBJ1-5 | TRBV19 | many | TGTGCCAGTAGTATTGGGAGGTTGAGCAATCAGCCCCAGCATTTT | CASSIGRLSNQPQHF
- | TRBJ2-7 | TRBV28 | many | TGTGCCAGCAGTCCGTCAGGGGTTTACGAGCAGTACTTC | CASSPSGVYEQYF
TRBD2 | TRBJ2-5 | TRBV30 | many | TGTGCCTGGAGTGTAGTAGCGGGGTTTGAGACCCAGTACTTC | CAWSVVAGFETQYF
TRBD1 | TRBJ1-5 | TRBV19 | many | TGTGCCAGTAGTATGGACAGGGGCCACTATCAGCCCCAGCATTTT | CASSMDRGHYQPQHF
- | TRBJ2-7 | TRBV30 | many | TGTGCCTGTAACGAGCAGTACTTC | CACNEQYF
- | TRBJ1-5 | TRBV13 | many | TGTGCCAGCAGCTTAGGTCCGTCCCGAGGCAATCAGCCCCAGCATTTT | CASSLGPSRGNQPQHF